Here is one TCR beta chain with its context. No antigen is known for it. The sample is drawn from a study of OX40 agonist ivuxolimab in advanced cancers. Study-level information: Patients were treated with intravenous ivuxolimab, dosed at 0.01 to 10 mg/kg and infused every 2 weeks.

Study outcomes and limitations: Normalized expansion of T-cell clones was also low for some nonresponders. Compared with CD4+, CD8+ T cells on average had more expanded clones.

The repertoire was sequenced with immunoSEQ multiplex PCR; TCRdb's copy has only in-frame clones and lacks some. This sample has tens of thousands of clones; 75% to 90% occur once, and the top ten carry about an eighth. Per the germline V gene, CDR1 is SNHLY and CDR2 is FYNNEI. V lost 6 bases and J 12 bases, leaving 12 bases between the germline ends. The CDR3 totals 11 residues. This chain connects TRBV2 to TRBJ2-1, with D possibly called TRBD1 or TRBD2 (5 bases each). The source of this sequence is an adult with an advanced solid tumor such as melanoma, head and neck, liver or kidney cancer. Material: CD4+ or CD8+ T cells sorted from blood, obtained in a trial of the OX40 agonist ivuxolimab. This CDR3 is CASSSRGRQFF. DNA for the CDR3: TGTGCCAGCAGCTCCCGGGGACGGCAGTTCTTC.